Following are 31 T cell receptor beta chains from one sample sequenced in a study of follicular helper T cells after annual influenza vaccination. The data were produced by immunoSEQ multiplex PCR, yet TCRdb's version contains in-frame clones alone and is incomplete. The sample comprises more than 9,000 clones, approximately 84% of which are singletons, and over 3.5% rests with the top ten. Documented time point: 2015-2016 season, pre-vaccination. The sequenced sample was CXCR5+ CD38- circulating T follicular helper cells from blood, obtained on the day of influenza vaccination. Documented subset: circulating Tfh, non-naive CD4+CXCR5+PD-1+ (ICOS+CD38+ or ICOS-CD38-). Receptors were obtained from an adult who received the influenza vaccine.

The V and J genes are TRBV18 and TRBJ1-4, with D perhaps matching TRBD1 (5 bases). The CDR3 has 14 amino acids. V lost 3 bases and J 6 bases, leaving 11 bases between the germline ends. CDR1 and CDR2 from the germline V gene are KGHSH and LQKENI. Here the CDR3 DNA reads TGTGCCAGCTCACCCCGGGGCGCGGATGAAAAACTGTTTTTT. Encoded protein: CASSPRGADEKLFF. Supplemented by reference TRBV18 and TRBJ1-4, the full variable domain reads NAGVMQNPRHLVRRRGQEARLRCSPMKGHSHVYWYRQLPEEGLKFMVYLQKENIIDESGMPKERFSAEFPKEGPSILRIQQVVRGDSAAYFCASSPRGADEKLFFGSGTQLSVL.

This chain joins TRBV5-6 and TRBJ1-4; D unclear. Per the germline V gene, CDR1 is SGHDT and CDR2 is YYEEEE. The CDR3 covers 14 residues. Deletions cut 5 bases from V and 8 bases from J, with 16 bases between. The CDR3 bases are TGTGCCAGCAGTCTTCTCGGAGAGCAGGAAAAACTGTTTTTT. Its translation: CASSLLGEQEKLFF.

The chain combines TRBV7-6 with TRBJ2-1; 8 bases are a match to TRBD2. This CDR3 is 13 amino acids long. V shed 6 bases, J shed 9 bases, and the junction held 7 bases outside the gene matches. Germline V lookup: CDR1 SGHVS, CDR2 FNYEAQ. The CDR3 is CASRPGGPGEQFF. The CDR3 coding sequence is TGTGCCAGCAGACCGGGGGGGCCGGGTGAGCAGTTCTTC.

This clone came up a few times. The chain combines TRBV6-1 with TRBJ2-7, with 8 bases lining up with TRBD2. There are 14 residues in the CDR3. The trim removed 6 bases at V and 4 bases at J, leaving 8 bases unmatched. Germline CDR1 is MNHNS and CDR2 is SASEGT. The DNA of the CDR3 is TGTGCCAGCAGCACTAGCGGATACCGATACGAGCAGTACTTC. This gives the protein CASSTSGYRYEQYF.

This clone was picked up a small number of times. The V gene is TRBV18, the J gene TRBJ1-1; D is ambiguous. The CDR3 length is 13 residues. CDR1 and CDR2 (germline): KGHSH, LQKENI. V was cut by 1 base and J by 3 bases, with 6 bases left in between. CDR3 sequence reads: CASSPRVDTEAFF. The CDR3 DNA reads TGTGCCAGCTCACCACGGGTTGACACTGAAGCTTTCTTT.

J is TRBJ2-3 and V is TRBV5-8; 9 bases are shared with TRBD1. After removal of 4 bases from V and 0 bases from J, the junction contained 9 bases not matched to a gene. The CDR3 runs 17 residues. In germline, CDR1 is SGHTS, CDR2 YDEGEE. The CDR3 region is CASSRGQGSHSTDTQYF. The CDR3 nucleotides are TGTGCCAGCAGCAGAGGACAGGGGTCTCATAGCACAGATACGCAGTATTTT.

The rearrangement uses TRBV7-9 and TRBJ2-7; 12 bases are shared with TRBD2. Looked up from germline, CDR1 is SEHNR and CDR2 is FQNEAQ (reference sequence). The CDR3 length is 16 residues. V trimming: 5 bases; J trimming: 7 bases; junction bases outside the gene matches: 12. In DNA, the CDR3 is TGTGCCAGCAGCGCGGAAGGACTAGCGGGATCGTGGGAGCAGTACTTC. Translated, it gives CASSAEGLAGSWEQYF. The complete variable domain, with remaining parts taken from reference TRBV7-9 and TRBJ2-7, reads DTGVSQNPRHKITKRGQNVTFRCDPISEHNRLYWYRQTLGQGPEFLTYFQNEAQLEKSRLLSDRFSAERPKGSFSTLEIQRTEQGDSAMYLCASSAEGLAGSWEQYFGPGTRLTVT.

V gene TRBV6-1 combines with J gene TRBJ1-2; D call uncertain. Germline V gene data show CDR1 as MNHNS and CDR2 as SASEGT. The V end was cut by 3 bases, the J end by 4 bases, with 18 bases between. This CDR3 is built from 16 residues. The CDR3 coding sequence is TGTGCCAGCAGTGACCCGCGGGGTGGCCTGACCTATGGCTACACCTTC. The encoded protein is CASSDPRGGLTYGYTF.

This clone was picked up a small number of times. The rearrangement links TRBV6-4 to TRBJ1-2; no clear D. This CDR3 has 13 amino acids. The V end was cut by 2 bases, the J end by 5 bases, with 9 bases between. The V gene's germline CDR1 is MRHNA and CDR2 SNTAGT. CDR3 DNA sequence: TGTGCCAGCAGTGACATAAGGTATTATGGCTACACCTTC. This sequence encodes CASSDIRYYGYTF.

The rearrangement joins TRBV12-5 to TRBJ2-2; D gene uncertain. Germline V gives CDR1 LGHNT, CDR2 FRNRAP. V was pared by 5 bases and J by 3 bases, with 22 bases between. The CDR3 consists of 18 residues. DNA of the CDR3: TGTGCTAGTGGTGAGATCAACTTAGGAGACGTCGACACCGGGGAGCTGTTTTTT. As protein: CASGEINLGDVDTGELFF.

This chain joins TRBV11-2 and TRBJ2-5; 7 nucleotides align to TRBD1. The V and J ends lost 5 bases and 1 base, in that order; junction bases with no gene match: 7. In germline, CDR1 is SGHAT, CDR2 FQNNGV. CDR3 length: 15 residues. The CDR3 bases are TGTGCCAGCAGCCGCCGGGGACAGCGCCAAGAGACCCAGTACTTC. Translating gives CASSRRGQRQETQYF.

The chain uses TRBV7-9 and TRBJ1-2, with unresolved D. This CDR3 comprises 12 residues. Germline V lookup: CDR1 SEHNR, CDR2 FQNEAQ (reference sequence). V was pared by 3 bases and J by 3 bases, with 5 bases between. The CDR3 reads CASSFGHYGYTF. DNA of the CDR3: TGTGCCAGCAGCTTCGGGCACTATGGCTACACCTTC.

The chain carries TRBV7-2 and TRBJ1-1; D uncertain. CDR1 is SGHTA and CDR2 is FQGNSA in the germline V gene. V dropped 5 bases and J dropped 4 bases, with 14 bases sitting between them. The length of the CDR3 is 14 residues. The CDR3 DNA reads as TGTGCCAGCAGCGGATTGGTGAGAGGCACTGAAGCTTTCTTT. Translating it yields CASSGLVRGTEAFF. The variable domain in full, completed from reference TRBV7-2 and TRBJ1-1, reads GAGVSQSPSNKVTEKGKDVELRCDPISGHTALYWYRQSLGQGLEFLIYFQGNSAPDKSGLPSDRFSAERTGGSVSTLTIQRTQQEDSAVYLCASSGLVRGTEAFFGQGTRLTVV.

The genes are TRBV28 and TRBJ2-1, with 7 nucleotides matching TRBD1. Losses at the gene ends were 7 bases for V and 5 bases for J; bases not matched to a gene: 14. CDR1 is MDHEN, CDR2 SYDVKM, per germline. The CDR3 totals 16 residues. The CDR3 spells CASTSWVGDSNNEQFF. The CDR3 bases are TGTGCCAGCACTTCTTGGGTAGGGGACAGTAACAATGAGCAGTTCTTC.

The V call is TRBV6-5, the J call TRBJ1-1, with unresolved D. The V end lost 0 bases, the J end lost 1 base, and 3 bases lay between the germline ends. Per the germline V gene, CDR1 is MNHEY and CDR2 is SVGAGI. CDR3 length: 13 amino acids. CDR3 DNA: TGTGCCAGCAGTTACTCCAGGAACACTGAAGCTTTCTTT. Protein: CASSYSRNTEAFF.

The chain recombines TRBV6-5 with TRBJ2-2; weak D call: TRBD2 (6 bases). The CDR3 covers 13 residues. The ends were cut back, 5 bases at V and 3 bases at J, with 7 bases in the middle. Germline V gene sequence: CDR1 MNHEY, CDR2 SVGAGI. The CDR3 bases are TGTGCCAGCAGTAAGCGGGACACCGGGGAGCTGTTTTTT. It codes for CASSKRDTGELFF.

The chain is built from TRBV7-2 and TRBJ2-3; D perhaps matches TRBD2 (5 bases). This CDR3 spans 14 amino acids. From germline, CDR1 is SGHTA and CDR2 FQGNSA. The V gene lost 6 bases and the J gene lost 6 bases, with 16 bases spanning the gap. Here the CDR3 DNA reads TGTGCCAGCAGTCCTTCTAGCCGGTTGGATACGCAGTATTTT. Translating gives CASSPSSRLDTQYF.

The table lists this clone with a few counts. The CDR3 is CASSRDSASYEQYF. The CDR3 DNA is TGTGCCAGCAGCCGGGACAGTGCATCCTACGAGCAGTACTTC. V usage is TRBV11-2 and J usage is TRBJ2-7; 7 bases agree with TRBD1. Trimming removed 5 bases from V and 1 base from J; junction bases left unmatched: 5. This CDR3 is 14 amino acids long. Germline V lookup: CDR1 SGHAT, CDR2 FQNNGV.

The CDR3: CSARDAHEQYF. The CDR3 DNA is TGCAGTGCTAGAGATGCCCACGAGCAGTACTTC. The genes are TRBV20-1 and TRBJ2-7; D is unclear. Trimming removed 0 bases from V and 5 bases from J, with 5 bases in between. The CDR3 sequence is 11 residues long. CDR1 and CDR2 from the germline V gene are DFQATT and SNEGSKA (reference sequence).

This sequence joins TRBV9 and TRBJ2-3; 12 bases line up with TRBD2. J gave up 5 bases and V 0 bases, and 4 bases lay outside the gene matches. The CDR3 runs to 16 residues. Germline lookup yields CDR1 SGDLS and CDR2 YYNGEE. In DNA form, the CDR3 reads TGTGCCAGCAGCGTAGGTCTAGCGGGGGGGGAAGATACGCAGTATTTT. It is translated as CASSVGLAGGEDTQYF.

The rearrangement links TRBV11-2 to TRBJ2-7, with D possibly TRBD1 on 6 matching bases. The CDR3 covers 15 residues. V was clipped by 4 bases and J by 4 bases, with 17 bases between them. Germline loops: CDR1 SGHAT, CDR2 FQNNGV. The CDR3 spells CASSSLKGESYEQYF. As DNA, the CDR3 is TGTGCCAGCAGCTCCCTTAAGGGGGAGAGTTACGAGCAGTACTTC. The full variable domain, its missing parts supplied by reference TRBV11-2 and TRBJ2-7, is EAGVAQSPRYKIIEKRQSVAFWCNPISGHATLYWYQQILGQGPKLLIQFQNNGVVDDSQLPKDRFSAERLKGVDSTLKIQPAKLEDSAVYLCASSSLKGESYEQYFGPGTRLTVT.

This chain links TRBV7-2 with TRBJ1-1; the D gene is possibly TRBD1 (5 bases). V gave up 1 base and J gave up 11 bases, with 17 bases separating them. The CDR3 consists of 14 residues. The germline gives CDR1 SGHTA, CDR2 FQGNSA. The CDR3 loop reads CASSLDTGLSFAFF. For the CDR3, the DNA is TGTGCCAGCAGCTTAGATACAGGTCTTTCCTTCGCTTTCTTT.

The CDR3, as DNA: TGTGCCAGCAGCCGTGGTGCGGGAAACACCGGGGAGCTGTTTTTT. Translation: CASSRGAGNTGELFF. The gene calls are TRBV7-6 and TRBJ2-2; tentatively, D is TRBD2 (6 bases). The length of the CDR3 is 15 residues. V was cut by 5 bases and J by 2 bases, with 12 bases left in between. The germline gives CDR1 SGHVS, CDR2 FNYEAQ.

This chain joins TRBV18 and TRBJ1-6, with D uncertain. Germline V CDR1 and CDR2: KGHSH, LQKENI. V was pared by 1 base and J by 6 bases, with 4 bases between. The CDR3 has 13 amino acids. The CDR3 coding sequence is TGTGCCAGCTCACCACAGGGTAATTCACCCCTCCACTTT. Its translation: CASSPQGNSPLHF. The full variable domain, its missing parts supplied by reference TRBV18 and TRBJ1-6, is NAGVMQNPRHLVRRRGQEARLRCSPMKGHSHVYWYRQLPEEGLKFMVYLQKENIIDESGMPKERFSAEFPKEGPSILRIQQVVRGDSAAYFCASSPQGNSPLHFGNGTRLTVT.

V is TRBV28 and J is TRBJ2-3; TRBD2 is a possible D gene (6 bases). Germline CDR1 is MDHEN and CDR2 is SYDVKM. V was clipped by 6 bases and J by 0 bases, with 10 bases between them. The CDR3 sequence is 14 residues long. The DNA of the CDR3 is TGTGCCAGCAGGAGTAGCGGCAGCACAGATACGCAGTATTTT. Translation: CASRSSGSTDTQYF.

This chain links TRBV29-1 with TRBJ2-5, with 10 bases aligning to TRBD2. The CDR3 runs 14 residues. J was trimmed by 5 bases and V by 4 bases; bases with no gene match: 7. Germline CDR1 and CDR2: SQVTM and ANQGSEA. The CDR3 region has the DNA TGCAGCGTTGGGGCTAGCGGGAGTGCGGAGACCCAGTACTTC. Encoded protein: CSVGASGSAETQYF. Based on the CDR3 plus reference TRBV29-1 and TRBJ2-5, the full variable domain is SAVISQKPSRDICQRGTSLTIQCQVDSQVTMMFWYRQQPGQSLTLIATANQGSEATYESGFVIDKFPISRPNLTFSTLTVSNMSPEDSSIYLCSVGASGSAETQYFGPGTRLLVL.

This clone was found a few times. V and J are TRBV11-1 and TRBJ1-2, with D possibly matching TRBD1 (6 bases). Per the germline V gene, CDR1 is SGHAT and CDR2 is FQDESV (reference sequence). V gave up 5 bases and J gave up 7 bases, with 14 bases separating them. The CDR3 runs 13 residues. The CDR3 reads CASSLGGASGYTF. In DNA, the CDR3 is TGTGCCAGCAGCCTAGGGGGGGCCAGTGGCTACACCTTC. Together with reference TRBV11-1 and TRBJ1-2, the CDR3 gives the full variable domain: EAEVAQSPRYKITEKSQAVAFWCDPISGHATLYWYRQILGQGPELLVQFQDESVVDDSQLPKDRFSAERLKGVDSTLKIQPAELGDSAMYLCASSLGGASGYTFGSGTRLTVV.

The V call is TRBV30, the J call TRBJ1-4, with D possibly matching TRBD1 (6 bases). V gave up 1 base and J gave up 7 bases, with 7 bases separating them. The germline gives CDR1 GTSNPN, CDR2 SVGIG (reference sequence). The CDR3 contains 12 residues. CDR3 loop: CAWSADSEKLFF. The CDR3 DNA reads TGTGCCTGGAGTGCGGACAGTGAAAAACTGTTTTTT. The variable domain in full, completed from reference TRBV30 and TRBJ1-4, reads SQTIHQWPATLVQPVGSPLSLECTVEGTSNPNLYWYRQAAGRGLQLLFYSVGIGQISSEVPQNLSASRPQDRQFILSSKKLLLSDSGFYLCAWSADSEKLFFGSGTQLSVL.

V is TRBV5-6 and J is TRBJ1-2; 9 bases agree with TRBD1. The J segment lost 7 bases and the V segment lost 3 bases, leaving 13 bases of the junction unmatched. Germline V CDR1 and CDR2: SGHDT, YYEEEE. The CDR3 spans 16 residues. This CDR3 reads CASSSGPGQGIGGYTF. The DNA of the CDR3 is TGTGCCAGCAGCTCCGGACCGGGACAGGGAATTGGTGGCTACACCTTC.

The V gene is TRBV28, the J gene TRBJ1-1, with 9 bases that match TRBD1. The CDR3 runs to 15 residues. CDR1 is MDHEN and CDR2 is SYDVKM in the germline V gene. V dropped 5 bases and J dropped 1; count of bases not matched to a gene: 5. Here the CDR3 DNA reads TGTGCCAGCAGTCAGAACAGGGGGCCGAACACTGAAGCTTTCTTT. It translates to CASSQNRGPNTEAFF.

This chain links TRBV9 with TRBJ2-3, with 10 bases matching TRBD2. Germline CDR1 reads SGDLS; CDR2 reads YYNGEE. V lost 0 bases and J lost 1; bases outside the gene matches: 2. The CDR3 extends over 16 amino acids. The CDR3 bases are TGTGCCAGCAGCGTAGCCCTAGCGGGGGGCACAGATACGCAGTATTTT. This encodes CASSVALAGGTDTQYF.